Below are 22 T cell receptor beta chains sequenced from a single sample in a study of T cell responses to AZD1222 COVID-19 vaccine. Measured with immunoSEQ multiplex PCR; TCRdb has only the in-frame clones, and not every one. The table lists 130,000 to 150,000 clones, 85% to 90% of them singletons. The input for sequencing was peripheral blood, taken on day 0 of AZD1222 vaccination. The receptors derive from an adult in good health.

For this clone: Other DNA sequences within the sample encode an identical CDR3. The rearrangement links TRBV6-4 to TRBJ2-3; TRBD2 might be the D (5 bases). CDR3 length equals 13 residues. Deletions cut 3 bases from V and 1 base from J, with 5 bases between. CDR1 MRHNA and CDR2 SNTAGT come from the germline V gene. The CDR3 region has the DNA TGTGCCAGCAGTGAGCGGGGCACAGATACGCAGTATTTT. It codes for CASSERGTDTQYF.

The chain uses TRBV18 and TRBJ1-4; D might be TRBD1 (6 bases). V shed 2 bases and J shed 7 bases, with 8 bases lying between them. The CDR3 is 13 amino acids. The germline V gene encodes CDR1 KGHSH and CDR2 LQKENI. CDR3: CASSPGQSEKLFF. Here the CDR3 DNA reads TGTGCCAGCTCACCAGGACAGTCTGAAAAACTGTTTTTT.

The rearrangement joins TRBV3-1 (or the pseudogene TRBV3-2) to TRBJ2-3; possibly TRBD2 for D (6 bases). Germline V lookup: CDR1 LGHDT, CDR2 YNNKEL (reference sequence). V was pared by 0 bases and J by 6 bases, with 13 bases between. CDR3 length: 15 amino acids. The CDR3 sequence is CASSQDVREGDTQYF. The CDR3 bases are TGTGCCAGCAGCCAAGATGTGCGGGAAGGGGATACGCAGTATTTT.

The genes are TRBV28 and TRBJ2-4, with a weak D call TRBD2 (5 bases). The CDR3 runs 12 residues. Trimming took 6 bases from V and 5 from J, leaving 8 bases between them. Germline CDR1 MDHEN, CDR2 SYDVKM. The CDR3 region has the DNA TGTGCCAGCAGCCTGGGAGAAAACATTCAGTACTTC. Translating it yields CASSLGENIQYF. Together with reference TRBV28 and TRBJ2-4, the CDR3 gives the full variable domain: DVKVTQSSRYLVKRTGEKVFLECVQDMDHENMFWYRQDPGLGLRLIYFSYDVKMKEKGDIPEGYSVSREKKERFSLILESASTNQTSMYLCASSLGENIQYFGAGTRLSVL.

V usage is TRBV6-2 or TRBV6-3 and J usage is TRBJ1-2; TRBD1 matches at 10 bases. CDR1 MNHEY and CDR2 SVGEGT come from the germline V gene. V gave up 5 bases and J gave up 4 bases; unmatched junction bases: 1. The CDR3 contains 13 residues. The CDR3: CASSRTGGYGYTF. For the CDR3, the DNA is TGTGCCAGCAGTCGGACAGGGGGCTATGGCTACACCTTC.

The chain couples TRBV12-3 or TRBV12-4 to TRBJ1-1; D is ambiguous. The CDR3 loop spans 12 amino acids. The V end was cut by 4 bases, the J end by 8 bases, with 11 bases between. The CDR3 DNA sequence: TGTGCCAGCAGTTGGAACCCAATGGAAGCTTTCTTT. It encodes CASSWNPMEAFF.

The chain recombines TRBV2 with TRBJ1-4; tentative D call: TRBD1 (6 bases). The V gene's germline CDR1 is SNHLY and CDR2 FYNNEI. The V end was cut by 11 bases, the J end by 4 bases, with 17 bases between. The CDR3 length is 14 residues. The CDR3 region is CAGGGSIGNEKLFF. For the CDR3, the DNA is TGTGCCGGAGGGGGGTCTATTGGTAATGAAAAACTGTTTTTT.

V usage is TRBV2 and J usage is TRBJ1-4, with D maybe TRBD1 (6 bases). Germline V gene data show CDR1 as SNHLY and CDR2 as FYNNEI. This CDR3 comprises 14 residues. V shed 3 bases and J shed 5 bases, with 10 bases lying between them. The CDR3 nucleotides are TGTGCCAGCAGTGACAGGGGCGAAAATGAAAAACTGTTTTTT. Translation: CASSDRGENEKLFF.

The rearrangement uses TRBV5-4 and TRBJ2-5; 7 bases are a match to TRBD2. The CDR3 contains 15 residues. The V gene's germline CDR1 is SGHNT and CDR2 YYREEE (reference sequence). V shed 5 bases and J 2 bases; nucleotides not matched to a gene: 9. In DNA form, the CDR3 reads TGTGCCAGCAGTAAGACTAGCAGAAGGCAAGAGACCCAGTACTTC. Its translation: CASSKTSRRQETQYF.

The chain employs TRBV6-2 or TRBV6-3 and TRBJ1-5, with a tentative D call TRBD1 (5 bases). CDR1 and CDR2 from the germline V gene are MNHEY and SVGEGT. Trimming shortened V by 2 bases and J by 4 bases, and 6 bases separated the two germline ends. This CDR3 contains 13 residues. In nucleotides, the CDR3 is TGTGCCAGCAGTTACCAGGGAAATCAGCCCCAGCATTTT. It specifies CASSYQGNQPQHF.

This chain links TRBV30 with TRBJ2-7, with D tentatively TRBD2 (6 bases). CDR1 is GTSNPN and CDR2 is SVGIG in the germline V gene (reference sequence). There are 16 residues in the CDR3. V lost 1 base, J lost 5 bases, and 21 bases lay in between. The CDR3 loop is CAWSGVGSPQFNEQYF. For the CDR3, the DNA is TGTGCCTGGAGTGGGGTCGGGAGCCCCCAATTCAACGAGCAGTACTTC.

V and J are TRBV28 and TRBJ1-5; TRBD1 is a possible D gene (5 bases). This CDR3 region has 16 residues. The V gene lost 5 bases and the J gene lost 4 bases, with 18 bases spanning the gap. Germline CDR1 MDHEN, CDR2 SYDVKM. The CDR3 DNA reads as TGTGCCAGCAGTACCCCGGCCGGGGGGATAAATCAGCCCCAGCATTTT. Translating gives CASSTPAGGINQPQHF.

The DNA of the CDR3 is TGTGCCAGCAGTGATTGGGAGGGTACGGGTAACAATGAGCAGTTCTTC. Its protein is CASSDWEGTGNNEQFF. This sequence joins TRBV25-1 and TRBJ2-1; 7 nucleotides line up with TRBD2. CDR3 length equals 16 residues. Looked up from germline, CDR1 is MGHDK and CDR2 is SYGVNS. V was pared by 3 bases and J by 5 bases, with 10 bases of the junction left unmatched.

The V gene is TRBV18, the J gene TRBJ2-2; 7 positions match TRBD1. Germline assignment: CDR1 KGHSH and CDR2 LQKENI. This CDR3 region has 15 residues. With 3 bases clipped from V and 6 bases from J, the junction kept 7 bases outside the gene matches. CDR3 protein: CASSPTGIGAGELFF. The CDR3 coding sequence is TGTGCCAGCTCACCGACAGGGATAGGGGCCGGGGAGCTGTTTTTT.

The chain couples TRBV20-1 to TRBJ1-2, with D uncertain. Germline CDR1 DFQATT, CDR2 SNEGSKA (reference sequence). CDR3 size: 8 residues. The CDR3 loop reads CIGDGYTF. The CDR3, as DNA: TGCATAGGCGATGGCTACACCTTC.

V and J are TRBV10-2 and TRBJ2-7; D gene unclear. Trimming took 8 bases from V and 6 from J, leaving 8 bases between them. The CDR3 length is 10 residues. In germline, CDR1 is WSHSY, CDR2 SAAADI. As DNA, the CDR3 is TGCGCCAGCGGGGTCCGCGAGCAGTACTTC. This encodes CASGVREQYF.

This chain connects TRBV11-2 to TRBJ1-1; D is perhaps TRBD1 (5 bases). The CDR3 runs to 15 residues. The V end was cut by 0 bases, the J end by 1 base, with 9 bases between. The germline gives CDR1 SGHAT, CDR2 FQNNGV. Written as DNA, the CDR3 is TGTGCCAGCAGCTTAGAGGGACGGAAGAACACTGAAGCTTTCTTT. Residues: CASSLEGRKNTEAFF.

In DNA, the CDR3 is TGTGCCAGCAGTCCCTCGAGCGGCGATGAGCAGTTCTTC. Its protein is CASSPSSGDEQFF. The chain links TRBV5-4 to TRBJ2-1; perhaps TRBD2 as D (5 bases). Trimming shortened V by 5 bases and J by 8 bases, and 14 bases separated the two germline ends. The germline gives CDR1 SGHNT, CDR2 YYREEE (reference sequence). CDR3 length: 13 residues.

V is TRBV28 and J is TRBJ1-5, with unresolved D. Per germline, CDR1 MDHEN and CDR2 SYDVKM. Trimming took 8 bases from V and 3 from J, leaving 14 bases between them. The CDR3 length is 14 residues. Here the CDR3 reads CASRRSYPNQPQHF. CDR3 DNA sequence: TGTGCCAGCCGTAGGTCGTATCCCAATCAGCCCCAGCATTTT.

This CDR3 reads CASSYSSVNEQFF. CDR3 DNA sequence: TGTGCCAGCAGTTACTCGTCGGTAAATGAGCAGTTCTTC. The chain carries TRBV6-5 and TRBJ2-1, with no clear D. CDR1 is MNHEY, CDR2 SVGAGI, per germline. The CDR3 covers 13 residues. The V and J ends lost 0 bases and 7 bases respectively, with 7 bases between them.

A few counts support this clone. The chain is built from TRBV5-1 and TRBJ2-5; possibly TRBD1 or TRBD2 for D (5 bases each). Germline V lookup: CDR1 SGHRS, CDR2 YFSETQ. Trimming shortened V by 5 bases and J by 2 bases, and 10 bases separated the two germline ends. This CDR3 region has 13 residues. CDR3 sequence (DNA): TGCGCCAGCAGGAGGGACCGGCAAGAGACCCAGTACTTC. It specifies CASRRDRQETQYF.

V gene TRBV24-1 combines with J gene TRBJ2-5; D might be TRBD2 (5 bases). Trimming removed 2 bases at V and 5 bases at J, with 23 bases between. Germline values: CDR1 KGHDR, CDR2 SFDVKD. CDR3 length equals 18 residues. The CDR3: CATSDSRAKRGRYETQYF. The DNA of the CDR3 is TGTGCCACCAGTGATTCCCGCGCAAAACGGGGAAGGTATGAGACCCAGTACTTC.